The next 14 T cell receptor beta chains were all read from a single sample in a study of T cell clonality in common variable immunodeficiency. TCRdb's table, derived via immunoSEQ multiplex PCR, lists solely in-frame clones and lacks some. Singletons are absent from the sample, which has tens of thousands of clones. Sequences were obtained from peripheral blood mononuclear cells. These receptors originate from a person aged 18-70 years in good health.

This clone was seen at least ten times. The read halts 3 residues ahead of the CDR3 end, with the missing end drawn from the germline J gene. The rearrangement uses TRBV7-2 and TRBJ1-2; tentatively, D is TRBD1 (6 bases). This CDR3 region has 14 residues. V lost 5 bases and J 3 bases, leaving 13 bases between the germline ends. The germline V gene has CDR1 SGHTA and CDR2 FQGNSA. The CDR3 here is CASSVTQGDYGYTF. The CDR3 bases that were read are TGTGCCAGCAGCGTAACACAGGGTGACTATGGC.

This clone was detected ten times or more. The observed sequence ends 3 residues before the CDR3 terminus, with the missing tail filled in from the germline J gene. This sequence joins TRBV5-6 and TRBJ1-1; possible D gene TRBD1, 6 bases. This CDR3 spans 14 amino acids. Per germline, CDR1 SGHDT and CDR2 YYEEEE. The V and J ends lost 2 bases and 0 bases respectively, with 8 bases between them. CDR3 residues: CASSFQGMNTEAFF. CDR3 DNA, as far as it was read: TGTGCCAGCAGCTTTCAGGGGATGAACACTGAA.

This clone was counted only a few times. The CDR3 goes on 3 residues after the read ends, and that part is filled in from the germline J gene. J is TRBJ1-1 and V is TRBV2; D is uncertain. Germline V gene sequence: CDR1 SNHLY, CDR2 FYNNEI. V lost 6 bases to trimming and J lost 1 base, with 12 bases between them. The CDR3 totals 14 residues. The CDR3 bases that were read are TGTGCCAGCAGCCTCCTATGGGCGAACACTGAA. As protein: CASSLLWANTE. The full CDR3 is CASSLLWANTEAFF.

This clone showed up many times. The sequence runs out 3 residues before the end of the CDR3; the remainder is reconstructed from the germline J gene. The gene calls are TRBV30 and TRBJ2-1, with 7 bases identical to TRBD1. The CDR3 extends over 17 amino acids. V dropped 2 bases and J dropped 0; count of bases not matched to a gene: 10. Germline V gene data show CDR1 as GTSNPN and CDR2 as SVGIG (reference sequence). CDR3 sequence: CAWSRRTGPSSYNEQFF. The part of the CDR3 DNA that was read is TGTGCCTGGAGTAGGAGGACAGGCCCGAGCTCCTACAATGAG.

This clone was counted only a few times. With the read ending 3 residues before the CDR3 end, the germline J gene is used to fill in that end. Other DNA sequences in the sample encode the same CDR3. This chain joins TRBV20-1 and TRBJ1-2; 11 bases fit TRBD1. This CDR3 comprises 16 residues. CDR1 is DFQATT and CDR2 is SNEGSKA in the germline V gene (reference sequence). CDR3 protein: CSAGSGGPGQGAGYTF. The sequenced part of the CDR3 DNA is TGCAGTGCGGGCAGCGGGGGGCCCGGACAGGGGGCAGGA.

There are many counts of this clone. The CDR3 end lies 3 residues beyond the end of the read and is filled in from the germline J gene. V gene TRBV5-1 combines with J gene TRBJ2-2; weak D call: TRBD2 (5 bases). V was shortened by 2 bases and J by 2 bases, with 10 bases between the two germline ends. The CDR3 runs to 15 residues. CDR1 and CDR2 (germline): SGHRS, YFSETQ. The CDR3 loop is CASSFKSGNTGELFF. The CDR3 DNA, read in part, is TGCGCCAGCAGCTTTAAGAGCGGAAACACCGGGGAG.

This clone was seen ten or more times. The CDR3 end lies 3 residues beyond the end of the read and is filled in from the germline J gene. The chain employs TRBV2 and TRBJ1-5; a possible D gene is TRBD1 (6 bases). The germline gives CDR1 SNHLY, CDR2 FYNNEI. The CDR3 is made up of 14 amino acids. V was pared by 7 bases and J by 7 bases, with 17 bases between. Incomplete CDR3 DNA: TGTGCCAGCAAAAAGGAGGGGGGGAGACAGCCC. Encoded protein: CASKKEGGRQP. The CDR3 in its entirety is CASKKEGGRQPQHF.

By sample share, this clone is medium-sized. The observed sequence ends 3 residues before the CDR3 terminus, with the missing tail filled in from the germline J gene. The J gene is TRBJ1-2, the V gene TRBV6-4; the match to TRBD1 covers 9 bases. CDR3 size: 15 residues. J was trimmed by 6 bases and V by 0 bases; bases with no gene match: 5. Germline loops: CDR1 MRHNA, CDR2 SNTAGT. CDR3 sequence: CASSDSAGTGHGYTF. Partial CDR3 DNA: TGTGCCAGCAGTGACTCGGCGGGGACAGGGCATGGC.

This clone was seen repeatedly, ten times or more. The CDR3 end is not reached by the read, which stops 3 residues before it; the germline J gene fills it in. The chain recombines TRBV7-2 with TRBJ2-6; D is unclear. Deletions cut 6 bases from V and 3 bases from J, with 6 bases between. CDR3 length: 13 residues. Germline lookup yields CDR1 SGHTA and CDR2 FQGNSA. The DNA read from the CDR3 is TGTGCCAGCAGTTTCTTTGGGGCCAACGTC. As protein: CASSFFGANV. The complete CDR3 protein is CASSFFGANVLTF.

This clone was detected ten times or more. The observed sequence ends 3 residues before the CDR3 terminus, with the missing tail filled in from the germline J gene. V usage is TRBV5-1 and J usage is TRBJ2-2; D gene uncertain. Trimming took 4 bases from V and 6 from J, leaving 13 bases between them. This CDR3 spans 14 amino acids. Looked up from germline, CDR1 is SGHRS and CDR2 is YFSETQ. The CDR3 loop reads CASSPGKVSGELFF. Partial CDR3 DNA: TGCGCCAGCAGCCCTGGCAAGGTTTCCGGGGAG.

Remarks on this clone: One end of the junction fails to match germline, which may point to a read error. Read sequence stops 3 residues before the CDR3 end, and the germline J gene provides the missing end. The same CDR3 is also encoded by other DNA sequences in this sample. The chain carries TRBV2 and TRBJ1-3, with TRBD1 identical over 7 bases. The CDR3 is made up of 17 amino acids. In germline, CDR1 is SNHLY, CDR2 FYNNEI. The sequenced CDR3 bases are TGTGCCAGCACCCCTAGACAGGGCCATGACTCTGGAAACACG. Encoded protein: CASTPRQGHDSGNT. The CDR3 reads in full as CASTPRQGHDSGNTIYF.

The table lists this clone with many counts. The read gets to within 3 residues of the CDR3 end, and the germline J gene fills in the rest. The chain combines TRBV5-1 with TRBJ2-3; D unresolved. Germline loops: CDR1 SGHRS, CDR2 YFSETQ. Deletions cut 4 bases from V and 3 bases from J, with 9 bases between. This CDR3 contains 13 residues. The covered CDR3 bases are TGCGCCAGCAGCCTCTCAAGGACAGATACG. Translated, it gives CASSLSRTDT. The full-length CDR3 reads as CASSLSRTDTQYF.

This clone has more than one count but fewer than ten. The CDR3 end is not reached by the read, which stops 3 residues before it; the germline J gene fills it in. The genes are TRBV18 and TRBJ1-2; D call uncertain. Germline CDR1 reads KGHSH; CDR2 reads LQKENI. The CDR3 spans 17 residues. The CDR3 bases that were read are TGTGCCAGCTCACCTGTGAGTAGCGGGAGGGCGAATTCCGAC. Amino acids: CASSPVSSGRANSD. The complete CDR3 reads CASSPVSSGRANSDYTF.

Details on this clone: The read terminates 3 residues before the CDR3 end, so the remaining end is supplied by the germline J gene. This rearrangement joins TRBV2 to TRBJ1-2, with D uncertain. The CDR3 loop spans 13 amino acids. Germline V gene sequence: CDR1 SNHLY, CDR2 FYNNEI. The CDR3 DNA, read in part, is TGTGCCAGCAGAATACAAGCGCAAGAGACC. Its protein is CASRIQAQET. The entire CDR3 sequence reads CASRIQAQETYTF.